Described below is a single T cell receptor (beta chain) sequence and its context. In its sample, this clone was seen a few times. What antigen it recognizes has not been identified. Nothing much larger sits one base from this clone, and base qualities are not available. Libraries were constructed by the immunoSEQ multiplex PCR assay. RNA was extracted from all samples and reverse transcribed into cDNA as template for TCR sequencing. SuperScript III was used for first-strand cDNA synthesis, primed with a 2:1 mix of oligo-dT and random hexamers. A synthetic immune receptor repertoire was used to measure amplification bias, and any remaining bias was corrected computationally. Processing in the source paper ran as follows. After raw reads were preprocessed to remove errors, the CDR3 was defined following IMGT conventions as running from the conserved cysteine to phenylalanine. Clonality was computed as 1 minus the Shannon entropy, with the entropy normalized by log2 of the number of productive unique TCRs. Whether scalp clones were CD4 or CD8 was inferred by matching scalp TCRbeta sequences against CD4 and CD8 repertoires sorted from blood. Sourced from immuneACCESS, this table was stored by TCRdb with only in-frame sequences that have V and J called. A share of the clones is absent; for the studies checked, an unresolved V gene accounts for under half, and the remainder has no known explanation. D and trimming come from the DNA, and the V and J calls and clone size come from that table. This sample has 95,000 to 100,000 clones in its table, and 60% to 65% of those were observed once. The top ten clones comprise 15% to 17% of the sample.

The germline V gene encodes CDR1 SQVTM and CDR2 ANQGSEA. V is shortened by 0 bases, J by 6 bases, and the region joining them spans 11 bases. The CDR3, from cysteine to phenylalanine, totals 14 residues. This entry keeps only the CDR3 DNA: 42 bases, framed from base 1. Reading the label with the study, this specimen's time point is: less than five weeks on oral tofacitinib. Interpreted using the paper, the treatment or condition label stands for: oral pan-JAK inhibitor, 5-10 mg twice daily. From alopecia areata patients, peripheral blood was collected along with lesional scalp punch biopsies. PBMCs were isolated by density centrifugation and stained for CD3, CD4 and CD8, after which CD4+ and CD8+ T cells were sorted on a FACSAria. The sample belongs to a study of CD8+ T cells in alopecia areata (dated by TCRdb to 2016 to 2018). For context, the study as a whole: The treated patients, all with moderate-to-severe alopecia areata, were enrolled in an open-label pilot trial of oral tofacitinib given at 5 to 10 mg twice daily. Patients received tofacitinib for 6 to 18 months and were then followed off drug for 6 months to check for delayed response and recurrence. In treated patients, disease severity was measured using the SALT score, which gives the percentage of scalp surface area affected. High-throughput TCRbeta sequencing was used to examine T cell clonal expansion in alopecia areata in both the C3H/HeJ mouse model and human patients. Human TCRbeta sequencing covered scalp tissue and sorted CD4+ and CD8+ peripheral blood T cells from patchy and totalis/universalis alopecia areata patients and healthy controls. Patients on tofacitinib were biopsied at baseline and after 4 and 24 weeks of treatment, and several of the patients also had a later scalp biopsy. Clonality in the scalp was compared among normal scalp (n=4), patchy alopecia areata scalp (n=8), and alopecia totalis/universalis scalp (n=8). The RNA source kit depended on sample type: the PAXgene miRNA kit for fixed scalp, the miRNeasy kit for PBMCs, and the RNeasy kit for mouse skin. immunoSEQ multiplex PCR using 35 Vbeta forward primers and 13 Jbeta reverse primers was used to amplify TCRbeta CDR3 regions.

Overall study results and their limits: The treated cohort was small, with a single nonresponder, so links between baseline CD8+ expansion and response need larger studies. During tofacitinib treatment, many expanded lesional clones remained in scalp and blood, and this persistence may partly explain relapse after treatment is stopped. Higher clonality and more expanded CD8+ clones were observed in lesional scalp than in normal scalp, particularly in alopecia totalis/universalis, a finding suggestive of antigenic drive. Shared TCR sequences between patients were less evident than in mice, which may be partly attributable to HLA diversity in the patient population. Tofacitinib significantly decreased scalp clonality and the number of expanded CD8+ clones among the top 100 scalp clones. Unlike mouse skin, which is dominated by gammadelta T cells, normal human skin has resident alphabeta T cells that are also sequenced, and this complicates analysis of the scalp TCR repertoire.

This TCR was recovered from a human donor with alopecia areata. The chain is encoded by TRBV29-1 joined to TRBJ2-2; the D gene is unclear. This specimen consisted of CD8+ T cells sorted from blood, obtained at week 4, from a patient treated with tofacitinib. The nucleotide sequence is TGCAGCGTTGAAGATCGTGTCCATCCCGGGGAGCTGTTTTTT. It encodes CSVEDRVHPGELFF.